These T cell receptor beta chains were read from a single sample in a study of cytomegalovirus exposure and HLA in healthy donors. The assay was immunoSEQ multiplex PCR, and TCRdb's table has in-frame clones only and misses some. Of more than 75,000 clones in the sample, approximately 90% were seen once. The sample was PBMCs. Receptors were obtained from a man younger than 35 in good health and CMV-seronegative. Both conserved end residues are part of each CDR3. The D gene is left open where the match is weak. Rows give clone size only sometimes, using once, few, many, or a class for an expanded clone.

TRBD2	TRBJ2-7	-	TRBV2	CASSEATSGRQYF	TGTGCCAGCAGTGAGGCGACTAGCGGGAGGCAGTACTTC
-	TRBJ2-3	-	TRBV15	CATSRDSTGLYPDHTQYF	TGTGCCACCAGCAGAGATTCAACAGGGCTCTACCCTGACCATACGCAGTATTTT
-	TRBJ1-1	-	TRBV18	CASSPQKELNTEAFF	TGTGCCAGCTCACCACAAAAAGAGCTGAACACTGAAGCTTTCTTT
-	TRBJ2-7	-	TRBV5-1	CASSKGGRYEQYF	TGCGCCAGCAGCAAAGGGGGTCGCTACGAGCAGTACTTC
-	TRBJ1-1	once	TRBV5-1	CASSLGNLQGEGTEAFF	TGCGCCAGCAGCTTGGGAAACCTACAGGGAGAAGGCACTGAAGCTTTCTTT
TRBD1	TRBJ2-5	once	TRBV7-7	CASSQPAVGDRVQETQYF	TGTGCCAGCAGCCAACCGGCGGTTGGAGACAGGGTCCAAGAGACCCAGTACTTC
TRBD1	TRBJ2-5	-	TRBV28	CASIGTGAGETQYF	TGTGCCAGCATTGGGACAGGGGCGGGAGAGACCCAGTACTTC
-	TRBJ2-5	-	TRBV5-5	CASSYTVRETQYF	TGTGCCAGCAGCTATACAGTAAGAGAGACCCAGTACTTC
-	TRBJ1-2	-	TRBV4-3	CASSAGTLYGGYTF	TGCGCCAGCAGCGCCGGGACTCTCTACGGCGGCTACACCTTC
-	TRBJ1-4	-	TRBV7-9	CASSVAPGVIEKLFF	TGTGCCAGCAGCGTAGCCCCGGGGGTCATTGAAAAACTGTTTTTT
TRBD1	TRBJ2-3	-	TRBV27	CASSSGQVGTDTQYF	TGTGCCAGCAGTTCCGGACAGGTGGGCACAGATACGCAGTATTTT
-	TRBJ1-1	-	TRBV19	CASSVSRGNTEAFF	TGTGCCAGTAGTGTAAGCAGGGGGAACACTGAAGCTTTCTTT
TRBD1	TRBJ1-2	-	TRBV28	CASSFTGAGYGYTF	TGTGCCAGCAGTTTCACAGGGGCAGGCTATGGCTACACCTTC
TRBD2	TRBJ2-1	-	TRBV6-1	CASSGLAGVLWSNEQFF	TGTGCCAGCAGTGGGCTAGCGGGAGTTCTGTGGAGTAATGAGCAGTTCTTC
-	TRBJ1-5	-	TRBV19	CASSIDRDQPQHF	TGTGCCAGTAGTATAGATCGGGATCAGCCCCAGCATTTT
TRBD1	TRBJ2-5	-	TRBV14	CASSQGRDRWYQETQYF	TGTGCCAGCAGCCAAGGGAGGGACAGGTGGTACCAAGAGACCCAGTACTTC
TRBD2	TRBJ2-5	-	TRBV19	CASSIMGLAGGRNQETQYF	TGTGCCAGTAGTATAATGGGACTAGCGGGAGGACGGAACCAAGAGACCCAGTACTTC
-	TRBJ2-1	-	TRBV27	CASRSSYSEQFF	TGTGCCAGCAGGTCTAGTTATAGTGAGCAGTTCTTC
TRBD2	TRBJ2-1	-	TRBV5-1	CASSLGGRDNEQFF	TGCGCCAGCAGCTTGGGTGGGAGGGACAATGAGCAGTTCTTC
TRBD2	TRBJ2-3	-	TRBV14	CASSLLAGAGDTQYF	TGTGCCAGCAGCCTACTAGCGGGAGCAGGAGATACGCAGTATTTT
-	TRBJ1-4	-	TRBV2	CASSEYLIGRNEKLFF	TGTGCCAGCAGTGAATACCTTATCGGGAGAAATGAAAAACTGTTTTTT
-	TRBJ2-5	-	TRBV28	CASGNWEQETQYF	TGTGCCAGCGGCAATTGGGAGCAAGAGACCCAGTACTTC
-	TRBJ1-1	-	TRBV19	CATTTGPGGAFF	TGTGCCACTACCACGGGCCCCGGCGGGGCTTTCTTT
TRBD2	TRBJ2-1	-	TRBV28	CASQEGLADLQFF	TGTGCCAGTCAGGAGGGACTAGCGGACTTACAGTTCTTC
-	TRBJ2-7	-	TRBV29-1	CSVGTGNYEQYF	TGCAGCGTTGGGACGGGGAACTACGAGCAGTACTTC
TRBD1	TRBJ1-4	-	TRBV19	CASNNRGRGEKLFF	TGTGCCAGTAACAACAGGGGGAGAGGTGAAAAACTGTTTTTT
TRBD1	TRBJ1-1	-	TRBV7-9	CASSLGQGEAEAFF	TGTGCCAGCAGCTTAGGACAGGGAGAAGCTGAAGCTTTCTTT
TRBD2	TRBJ2-3	once	TRBV4-1	CASSPGGSTQYF	TGCGCCAGCAGCCCCGGCGGGAGCACGCAGTATTTT
TRBD2	TRBJ2-7	-	TRBV7-3	CASSLQGLQNEQYF	TGTGCCAGCAGCTTACAGGGACTACAGAACGAGCAGTACTTC
-	TRBJ2-7	-	TRBV19	CASSMGRRQIYEQYF	TGTGCCAGTAGTATGGGGCGCCGACAGATCTACGAGCAGTACTTC
-	TRBJ1-2	-	TRBV6-6	CASFYLDRGYTF	TGTGCCAGTTTTTATCTAGACCGGGGCTACACCTTC
TRBD2	TRBJ2-5	-	TRBV7-9	CASSYSGAGETQYF	TGTGCCAGCAGCTATAGCGGGGCCGGGGAGACCCAGTACTTC
-	TRBJ1-1	-	TRBV7-6	CASSLQRTFGGTEAFF	TGTGCCAGCAGCTTACAACGGACGTTCGGAGGCACTGAAGCTTTCTTT
-	TRBJ1-6	-	TRBV30	CAWSRRENSPLHF	TGTGCCTGGAGCCGGCGGGAAAATTCACCCCTCCACTTT
-	TRBJ1-2	-	TRBV30	CAWRWRGAGGYTF	TGTGCCTGGAGATGGAGGGGCGCGGGAGGCTACACCTTC
-	TRBJ2-5	once	TRBV28	CASSLSLRTTQETQYF	TGTGCCAGCAGTTTATCCCTACGGACTACACAAGAGACCCAGTACTTC
TRBD1	TRBJ2-3	-	TRBV18	CASSAYRGPRADTQYF	TGTGCCAGCTCAGCCTACAGGGGTCCCCGGGCAGATACGCAGTATTTT
TRBD2	TRBJ2-3	-	TRBV7-6	CASSRPAGVGTDTQYF	TGTGCCAGCAGCCGGCCAGCGGGAGTTGGCACAGATACGCAGTATTTT
-	TRBJ1-1	-	TRBV7-3	CASSTKPGTEAFF	TGTGCCAGCAGCACAAAACCCGGGACTGAAGCTTTCTTT
TRBD2	TRBJ2-1	-	TRBV7-3	CASSLKGGGRAGYNEQFF	TGTGCCAGCAGCTTAAAGGGGGGCGGGAGGGCCGGGTACAATGAGCAGTTCTTC
-	TRBJ1-6	-	TRBV21-1	CASSIRAFRGPLHF	TGTGCCAGCAGCATTCGGGCCTTCAGGGGACCCCTCCACTTT
TRBD2	TRBJ2-5	-	TRBV6-6	CASSLSGSREETQYF	TGTGCCAGCAGTCTTAGCGGGAGTCGGGAAGAGACCCAGTACTTC
-	TRBJ1-5	-	TRBV29-1	CSVGAGGNQPQHF	TGCAGCGTTGGAGCGGGGGGCAATCAGCCCCAGCATTTT
-	TRBJ2-7	-	TRBV5-4	CASSLHPGLSYEQYF	TGTGCCAGCAGCTTACATCCAGGGCTCTCCTACGAGCAGTACTTC
-	TRBJ1-6	-	TRBV7-3	CASSPLGLPGSPLHF	TGTGCCAGCAGCCCCCTGGGCCTCCCGGGATCACCCCTCCACTTT
TRBD2	TRBJ2-7	-	TRBV28	CASSTGGSSYEQYF	TGTGCCAGCAGTACGGGGGGAAGCTCCTACGAGCAGTACTTC
TRBD1	TRBJ2-3	once	TRBV9	CASSVGDRVYTDTQYF	TGTGCCAGCAGCGTAGGGGACAGGGTGTACACAGATACGCAGTATTTT
TRBD2	TRBJ2-1	-	TRBV15	CATSRRGLAASYNEQFF	TGTGCCACCAGCAGAAGGGGACTAGCAGCCTCCTACAATGAGCAGTTCTTC
TRBD1	TRBJ1-2	-	TRBV6-1	CASSRDRGYGYTF	TGTGCCAGCAGTCGTGACAGGGGCTATGGCTACACCTTC
-	TRBJ1-5	-	TRBV5-5	CASSLEWRQPQHF	TGTGCCAGCAGCTTAGAGTGGAGGCAGCCCCAGCATTTT
-	TRBJ2-1	-	TRBV5-4	CASSPLLPGNEQFF	TGTGCCAGCAGCCCACTTTTGCCCGGTAATGAGCAGTTCTTC
TRBD1	TRBJ2-1	few	TRBV6-6	CASSYRDRGGEQFF	TGTGCCAGCAGTTATAGGGACAGGGGTGGTGAGCAGTTCTTC
TRBD1	TRBJ1-6	-	TRBV2	CASGSYGQASGTAPLHF	TGTGCCAGCGGATCGTATGGACAGGCCAGCGGAACGGCACCCCTCCACTTT
TRBD1	TRBJ1-5	-	TRBV2	CASTGVGGDQPQHF	TGTGCCAGCACTGGGGTAGGGGGCGATCAGCCCCAGCATTTT
-	TRBJ2-3	-	TRBV7-2	CASSLPGPGVNTQYF	TGTGCCAGCAGCTTACCCGGCCCCGGGGTTAATACGCAGTATTTT
TRBD1	TRBJ2-7	-	TRBV9	CASSGGTGTGGYEQYF	TGTGCCAGCAGCGGAGGAACCGGGACAGGGGGCTACGAGCAGTACTTC
-	TRBJ2-7	-	TRBV28	CASSSRTGATYEQYF	TGTGCCAGCAGTTCTCGGACTGGAGCGACCTACGAGCAGTACTTC